This is a list of T cell receptor beta chains from one sample in a study of blood T cell repertoires in COVID-19. The protocol was immunoSEQ multiplex PCR, while the TCRdb copy is restricted to in-frame clones and leaves out a portion. This table has 350,000 to 450,000 clones, around 87% appearing once. Sequenced sample: PBMCs or T cells enriched from blood (not recorded which). These TCRs come from a man aged 35-49 years in a cohort exposed to, infected with or recovered from COVID-19 (not recorded which). CDR3s include the opening cysteine and the closing phenylalanine or tryptophan. The D gene is left open where the match is weak. Clone size is given for some rows only: seen once, a few or many times, or a class if the clone is expanded.

d_call	v_call	clone_size	j_call	cdr3_aa	cdr3_nt
NA	TRBV15	NA	TRBJ2-3	CATSREYTSTDTQYF	TGTGCCACCAGCAGGGAGTACACGAGCACAGATACGCAGTATTTT
NA	TRBV5-1	few	TRBJ1-6	CASSEGASYNSPLHF	TGCGCCAGCAGCGAGGGAGCCTCCTATAATTCACCCCTCCACTTT
NA	TRBV29-1	NA	TRBJ2-2	CSVGDYTGELFF	TGCAGCGTAGGGGACTACACCGGGGAGCTGTTTTTT
TRBD2	TRBV5-3	NA	TRBJ2-7	CARSPNGVAGYEQYF	TGTGCCAGAAGCCCAAATGGAGTAGCGGGCTACGAGCAGTACTTC
TRBD1	TRBV5-5	NA	TRBJ1-2	CASSLGTGVYGYTF	TGTGCCAGCAGCTTGGGGACAGGGGTCTATGGCTACACCTTC
NA	TRBV7-2	NA	TRBJ2-4	CASSRTQGSGDIQYF	TGTGCCAGCAGTCGAACTCAGGGATCTGGGGACATTCAGTACTTC
TRBD1	TRBV10-1	NA	TRBJ1-1	CASSKNPTGETEAFF	TGCGCCAGCAGTAAGAACCCGACAGGGGAGACTGAAGCTTTCTTT
TRBD1	TRBV10-3	NA	TRBJ2-1	CAINRSGGNEQFF	TGTGCCATCAACCGTTCAGGGGGCAATGAGCAGTTCTTC
NA	TRBV13	NA	TRBJ1-2	CASSLSGPGYTF	TGTGCCAGCAGCTTATCAGGGCCGGGCTACACCTTC
TRBD1	TRBV19	NA	TRBJ1-1	CASTPWDRGNTEAFF	TGTGCCAGTACCCCTTGGGACAGGGGGAACACTGAAGCTTTCTTT
TRBD1	TRBV7-2	NA	TRBJ1-4	CASSSDRGRRANEKLFF	TGTGCCAGCAGCTCTGACAGGGGGCGGCGGGCTAATGAAAAACTGTTTTTT
NA	TRBV5-1	NA	TRBJ2-6	CASSREGAASGANVLTF	TGCGCCAGCAGCCGGGAGGGGGCGGCTTCTGGGGCCAACGTCCTGACTTTC
TRBD2	TRBV3-1/TRBV3-2	few	TRBJ2-1	CASSQESGRAYEQFF	TGTGCCAGCAGCCAAGAAAGCGGGAGGGCCTATGAGCAGTTCTTC
TRBD1	TRBV29-1	NA	TRBJ2-7	CSSLGGQGPREQYF	TGCAGCTCATTGGGGGGACAGGGGCCCCGGGAGCAGTACTTC
TRBD1	TRBV5-1	once	TRBJ1-1	CASSLVAGQPSTEAFF	TGCGCCAGCAGCTTGGTGGCGGGACAGCCCTCCACTGAAGCTTTCTTT
TRBD2	TRBV15	NA	TRBJ2-7	CATSKGTTIYEQYF	TGTGCCACCAGCAAAGGGACTACGATATACGAGCAGTACTTC
TRBD2	TRBV6-5	many	TRBJ2-7	CASSLLAGGVDEQYF	TGTGCCAGCAGTCTACTAGCGGGAGGAGTCGACGAGCAGTACTTC
NA	TRBV11-2	NA	TRBJ2-2	CASSPGGTTGELFF	TGTGCCAGCAGCCCAGGGGGGACCACCGGGGAGCTGTTTTTT
NA	TRBV5-1	NA	TRBJ1-2	CASSWGDANYGYTF	TGCGCCAGCAGTTGGGGGGATGCTAACTATGGCTACACCTTC
NA	TRBV19	NA	TRBJ2-1	CASSIDGGIGVNEQFF	TGTGCCAGTAGTATAGATGGGGGGATAGGTGTCAATGAGCAGTTCTTC
TRBD1	TRBV6-4	NA	TRBJ2-4	CASSDSISGQENGNIQYF	TGTGCCAGCAGTGACTCGATCTCTGGACAGGAGAATGGGAACATTCAGTACTTC
NA	TRBV27	NA	TRBJ2-6	CASSPGDSGANVLTF	TGTGCCAGCAGTCCAGGCGACTCTGGGGCCAACGTCCTGACTTTC
TRBD2	TRBV29-1	NA	TRBJ2-7	CSATAGSTYEQYF	TGCAGCGCCACAGCGGGAAGTACCTACGAGCAGTACTTC
TRBD2	TRBV6-5	NA	TRBJ2-1	CASVRREIHEQFF	TGTGCCAGCGTTCGGCGGGAGATTCATGAGCAGTTCTTC
TRBD2	TRBV3-1/TRBV3-2	NA	TRBJ2-1	CASSQESGRGNEQFF	TGTGCCAGCAGCCAAGAAAGCGGGAGAGGGAATGAGCAGTTCTTC
TRBD2	TRBV30	NA	TRBJ2-3	CAWSVGLAHTDTQYF	TGTGCCTGGAGTGTAGGACTAGCACACACAGATACGCAGTATTTT
NA	TRBV19	NA	TRBJ1-3	CASSFLQGFGNTIYF	TGTGCCAGTAGTTTCCTACAGGGTTTTGGAAACACCATATATTTT
TRBD1	TRBV7-8	NA	TRBJ2-1	CASSITGGSYNEQFF	TGTGCCAGCAGCATCACAGGGGGGTCCTACAATGAGCAGTTCTTC